This TCR beta chain was found in a study of molecular identifiers for immune sequencing clone quantification. Study findings and constraints: Jurkat TCR RNA spiked in from one cell could reportedly be detected among some 1 million naive cells. For effector cells, clones above 20 RNA copies held over 97% of molecules; for naive cells, under 1%.

Many counts were recorded for this clonotype. What it binds is unknown. The CDR3 extends over 16 amino acids. Previously described methods and listed TCR primers were used for bulk TCR libraries. A single record per CDR3 protein comes from TCRdb applying MiXCR to the PCR reads. The repertoire consists of approximately 630,000 distinct CDR3 sequences, with 25% occurring once and the leading ten covering approximately 0.75%. Sequencing was performed on naive CD8+ T cells from blood, with Jurkat cell RNA spiked in. The subset is: FACS-sorted CD8+CD4-CCR7+CD45RA+ naive T cells. This sequence originates from a human donor in good health. Some libraries in this study had Jurkat cell RNA spiked in. The chain carries TRBV21-1 and TRBJ2-3; the tabulated D call, TRBD2, remains unverified against the DNA. TRBV21-1 corresponds to a pseudogene. This chain's CDR3 is CASSKGERRLSDTQYF. The DNA for the CDR3 is TGTGCCAGCAGCAAAGGAGAGCGGAGGCTGTCAGATACGCAGTATTTT.